These 2 T cell receptor beta chains were sequenced from one sample in a study of HIV-infected patients and healthy controls (dated by TCRdb to between 2014 and 2016). The library was made by 5' RACE. The instrument was an Illumina MiSeq. Clones were called with MiXCR by TCRdb after fastp trimmed the public reads at Q25, and only in-frame beta chains were retained. Rows are combined by CDR3 protein, so each entry shows the most common genes and DNA. Within this sample are around 67,000 distinct CDR3 sequences, with about 17% of them counted one time only. The ten largest clones add up to around 6% of the sample. The sample taken for sequencing was CD4+ T cells from blood. Receptor source: a human donor in good health.

This chain joins TRBV12-3 or TRBV12-4 and TRBJ1-1; 8 bases align to TRBD1. This CDR3 is built from 14 residues. With 6 bases clipped from V and 5 bases from J, the junction kept 8 bases outside the gene matches. In DNA, the CDR3 is TGTGCCAGCAGCCAAGGACAGGGTAGAACTGAAGCTTTCTTT. This encodes CASSQGQGRTEAFF.

This clonotype was seen repeatedly, ten times or more. This chain joins TRBV5-4 and TRBJ1-2; TRBD1 is a possible D gene (5 bases). V lost 4 bases, J lost 8 bases, and 18 bases lay in between. CDR1 and CDR2 from the germline V gene are SGHNT and YYREEE (reference sequence). There are 14 residues in the CDR3. The CDR3 bases are TGTGCCAGCAGCGCCCGGGACCGCACCTACGGCTACACCTTC. It is translated as CASSARDRTYGYTF.